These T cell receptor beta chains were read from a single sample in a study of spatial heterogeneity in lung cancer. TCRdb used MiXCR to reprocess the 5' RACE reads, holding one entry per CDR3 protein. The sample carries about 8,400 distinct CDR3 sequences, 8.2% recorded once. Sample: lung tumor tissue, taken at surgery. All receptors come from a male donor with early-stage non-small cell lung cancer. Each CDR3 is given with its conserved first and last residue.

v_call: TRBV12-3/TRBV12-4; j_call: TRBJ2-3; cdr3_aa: CASSLTPGRLGIGTDTQYF
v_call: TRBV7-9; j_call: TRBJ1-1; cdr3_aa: CASSPSRGAFF
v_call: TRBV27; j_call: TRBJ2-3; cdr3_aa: CASSSWRDTQYF
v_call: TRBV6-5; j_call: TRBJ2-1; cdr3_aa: CASSYSKAMSSYNEQFF
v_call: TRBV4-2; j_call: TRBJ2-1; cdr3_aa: CASSPLAGGGDNEQFF
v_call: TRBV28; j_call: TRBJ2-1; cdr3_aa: CASSPYYNEQFF
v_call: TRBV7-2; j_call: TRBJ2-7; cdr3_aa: CASSPTSVLMYEQYF
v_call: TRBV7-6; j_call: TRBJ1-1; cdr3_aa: CASSFRLNTEAFF
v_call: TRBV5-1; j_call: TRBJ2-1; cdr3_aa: CASSLGNLPPPKQNEQFF
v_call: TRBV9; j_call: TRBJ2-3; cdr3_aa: CASSVYPGLNTQYF
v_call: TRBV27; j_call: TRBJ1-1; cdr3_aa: CASSLSRGQTEAFF
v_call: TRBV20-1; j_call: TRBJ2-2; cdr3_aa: CSAEASGSRGELFF
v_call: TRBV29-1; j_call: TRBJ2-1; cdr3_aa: CSVNHNEQFF
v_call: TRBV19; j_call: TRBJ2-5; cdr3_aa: CACSLIAGDGETQYF
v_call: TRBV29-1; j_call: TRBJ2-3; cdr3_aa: CSVDQGGTDTQYF
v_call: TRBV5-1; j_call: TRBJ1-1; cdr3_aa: CASSDLMTGGTEAFF
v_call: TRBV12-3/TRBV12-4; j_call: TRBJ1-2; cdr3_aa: CASSFGTGKGYTF
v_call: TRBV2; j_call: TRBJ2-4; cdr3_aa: CASSELIGANIQYF
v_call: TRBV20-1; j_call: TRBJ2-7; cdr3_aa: CSVKGVTYEQYF
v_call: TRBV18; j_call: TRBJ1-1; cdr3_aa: CASSPRAGLIF
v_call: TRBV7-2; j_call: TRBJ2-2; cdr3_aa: CASSRSVSNTGELFF
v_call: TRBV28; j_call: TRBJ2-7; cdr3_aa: CASSLRGISYEQYF
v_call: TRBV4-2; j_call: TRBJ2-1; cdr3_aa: CASSQVGLAGGPSSYNEQFF
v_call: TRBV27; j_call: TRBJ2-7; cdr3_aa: CASSWTHPGQGAHEQYF
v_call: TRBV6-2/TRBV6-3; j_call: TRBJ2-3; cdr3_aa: CASRGMWYSTDTQYF
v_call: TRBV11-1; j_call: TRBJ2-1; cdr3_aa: CASSLARTSGNYEQFF
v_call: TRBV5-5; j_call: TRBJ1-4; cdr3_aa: CASSWTTGLTNEKLFF
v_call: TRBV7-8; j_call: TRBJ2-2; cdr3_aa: CASSLNRGVRSGELFF
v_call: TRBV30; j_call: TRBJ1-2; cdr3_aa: CAWSPPGHAARWYGYTF
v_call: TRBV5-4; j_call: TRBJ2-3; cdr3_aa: CASSLDRGLAPDTQYF
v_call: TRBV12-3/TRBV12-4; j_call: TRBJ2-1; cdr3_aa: CASSLNLYNEQFF
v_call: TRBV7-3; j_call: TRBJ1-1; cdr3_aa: CASSLTGPNTEAFF
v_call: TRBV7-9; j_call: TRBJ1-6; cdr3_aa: CASSPGQGNSPLHF
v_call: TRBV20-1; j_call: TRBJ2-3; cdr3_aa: CSPSPAGEGADTQYF
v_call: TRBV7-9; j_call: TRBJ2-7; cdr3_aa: CASSLPQTAAPSSSYEQYF
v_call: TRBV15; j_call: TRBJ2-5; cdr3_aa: CATSRDFPFETQYF
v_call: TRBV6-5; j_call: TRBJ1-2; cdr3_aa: CASSSQGSRNYGYTF
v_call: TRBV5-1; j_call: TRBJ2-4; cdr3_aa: CASSDPGQAKNIQYF
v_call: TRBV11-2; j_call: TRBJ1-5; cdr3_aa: CASSLEWGAGQPQHF
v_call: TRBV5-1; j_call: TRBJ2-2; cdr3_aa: CASSLRVQGTGELFF
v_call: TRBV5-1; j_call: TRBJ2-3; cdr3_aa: CASSLGLAGQDTQYF
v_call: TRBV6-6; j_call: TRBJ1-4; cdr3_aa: CASSPYRTNEKLFF
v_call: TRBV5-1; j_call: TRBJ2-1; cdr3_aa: CASSRTTGHPNEQFF
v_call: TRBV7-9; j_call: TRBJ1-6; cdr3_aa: CASSLFQNNSPLHF
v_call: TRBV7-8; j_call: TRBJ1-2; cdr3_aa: CASSPQRAERSYGYTF
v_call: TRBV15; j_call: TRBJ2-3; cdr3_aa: CATSVPFTDTQYF
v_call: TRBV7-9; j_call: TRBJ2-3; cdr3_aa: CASSSTPSSPDTQYF
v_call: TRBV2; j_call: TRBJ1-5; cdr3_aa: CASRSRASNQPQHF
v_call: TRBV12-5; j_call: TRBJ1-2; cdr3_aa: CASGTIQYGYTF
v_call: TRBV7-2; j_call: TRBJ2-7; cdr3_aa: CASSLAGPSYEQYF
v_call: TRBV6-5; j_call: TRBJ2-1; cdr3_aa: CASRLAGGPREFF
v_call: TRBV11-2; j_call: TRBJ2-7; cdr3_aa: CASSSGLAGTYEQYF
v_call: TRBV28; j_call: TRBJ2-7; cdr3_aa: CASSGFPLMKGEQYF